This T cell receptor beta chain was identified in a study of ipilimumab plus nivolumab after autologous stem cell transplantation. Whole-study context: Both relapsed and primary refractory DLBCL were included.

The count of this clone is one. The antigen remains unidentified. The method was immunoSEQ multiplex PCR; TCRdb's version includes in-frame clones alone and lacks a portion of them. The sample has some 25,000 clones, roughly 84% seen once. Ipilimumab, 1 mg/kg, started 14 to 28 days after autologous transplant. General study points: The authors say TCR, Treg and microbiome findings warrant further study.

The CDR3 is 14 residues long. V lost 4 bases and J 5 bases, leaving 15 bases between the germline ends. CDR1 and CDR2 from the germline V gene are SGHNT and YYREEE (reference sequence). The starting material was PBMCs, obtained in a trial of ipilimumab plus nivolumab as post-transplant consolidation. This sequence was found in a male donor with diffuse large B-cell lymphoma. The chain recombines TRBV5-4 with TRBJ2-5, with D unresolved. DNA of the CDR3: TGTGCCAGCAGCCCAAAGGATACATCCGAGACCCAGTACTTC. This encodes CASSPKDTSETQYF.